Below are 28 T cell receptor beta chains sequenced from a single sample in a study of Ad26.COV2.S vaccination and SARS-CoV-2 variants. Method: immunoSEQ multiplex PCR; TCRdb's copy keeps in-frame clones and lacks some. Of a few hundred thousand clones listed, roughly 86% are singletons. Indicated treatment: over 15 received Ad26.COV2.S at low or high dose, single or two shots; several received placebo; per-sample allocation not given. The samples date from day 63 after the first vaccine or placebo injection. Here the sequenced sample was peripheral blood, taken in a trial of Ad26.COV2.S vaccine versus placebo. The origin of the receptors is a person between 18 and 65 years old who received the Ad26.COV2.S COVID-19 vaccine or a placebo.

CDR3 in amino acids: CASSPQGFRGNQPQHF. For the CDR3, the DNA is TGTGCCAGCAGCCCCCAGGGATTCCGTGGCAATCAGCCCCAGCATTTT. The chain carries TRBV3-1 (or the pseudogene TRBV3-2) and TRBJ1-5; perhaps TRBD1 as D (5 bases). CDR3 length: 16 residues. V lost 4 bases, J lost 2 bases, and 15 bases lay in between. Germline V gives CDR1 LGHDT, CDR2 YNNKEL (reference sequence).

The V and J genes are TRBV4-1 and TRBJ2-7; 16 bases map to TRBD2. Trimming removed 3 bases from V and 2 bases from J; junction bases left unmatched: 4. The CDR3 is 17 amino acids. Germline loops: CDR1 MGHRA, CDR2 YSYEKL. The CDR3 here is CASSQPGLAGGTYEQYF. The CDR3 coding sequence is TGCGCCAGCAGCCAGCCGGGACTAGCGGGAGGGACCTACGAGCAGTACTTC.

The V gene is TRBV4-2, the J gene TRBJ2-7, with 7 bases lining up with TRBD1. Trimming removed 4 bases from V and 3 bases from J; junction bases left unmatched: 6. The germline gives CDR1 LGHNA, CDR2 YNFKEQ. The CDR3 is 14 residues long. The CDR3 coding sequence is TGTGCCAGCAGCCCCGGGACAGCCGTCTACGAGCAGTACTTC. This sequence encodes CASSPGTAVYEQYF.

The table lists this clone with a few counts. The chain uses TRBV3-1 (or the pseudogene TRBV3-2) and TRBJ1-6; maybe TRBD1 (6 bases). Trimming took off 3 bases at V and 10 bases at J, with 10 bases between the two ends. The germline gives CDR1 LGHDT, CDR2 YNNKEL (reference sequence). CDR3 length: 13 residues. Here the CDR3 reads CASSQGAQSPLHF. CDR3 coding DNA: TGTGCCAGCAGCCAGGGGGCTCAATCACCCCTCCACTTT.

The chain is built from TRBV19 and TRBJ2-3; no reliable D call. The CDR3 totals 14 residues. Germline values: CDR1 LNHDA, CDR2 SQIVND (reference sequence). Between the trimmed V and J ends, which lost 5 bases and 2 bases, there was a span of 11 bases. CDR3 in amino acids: CASSSNYHTDTQYF. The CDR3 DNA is TGTGCCAGTAGTTCGAACTACCACACAGATACGCAGTATTTT. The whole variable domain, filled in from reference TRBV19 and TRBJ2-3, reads DGGITQSPKYLFRKEGQNVTLSCEQNLNHDAMYWYRQDPGQGLRLIYYSQIVNDFQKGDIAEGYSVSREKKESFPLTVTSAQKNPTAFYLCASSSNYHTDTQYFGPGTRLTVL.

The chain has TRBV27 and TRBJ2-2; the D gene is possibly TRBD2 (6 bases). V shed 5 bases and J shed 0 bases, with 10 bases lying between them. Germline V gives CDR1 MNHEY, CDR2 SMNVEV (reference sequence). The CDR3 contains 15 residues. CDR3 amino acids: CASSPGTPNTGELFF. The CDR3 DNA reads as TGTGCCAGCAGTCCGGGGACTCCGAACACCGGGGAGCTGTTTTTT.

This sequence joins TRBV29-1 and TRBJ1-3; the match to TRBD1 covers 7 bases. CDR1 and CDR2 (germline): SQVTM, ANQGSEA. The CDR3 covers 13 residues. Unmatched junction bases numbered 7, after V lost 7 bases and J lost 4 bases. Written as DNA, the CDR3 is TGCAGCGGCGCGACAGGGTCAGGAAACACCATATATTTT. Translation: CSGATGSGNTIYF.

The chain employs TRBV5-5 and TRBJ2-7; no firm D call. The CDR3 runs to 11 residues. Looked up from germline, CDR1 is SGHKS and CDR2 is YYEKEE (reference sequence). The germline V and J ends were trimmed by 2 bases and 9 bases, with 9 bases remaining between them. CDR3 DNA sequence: TGTGCCAGCAGCTTCTCCCGAGGGCAGTACTTC. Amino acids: CASSFSRGQYF.

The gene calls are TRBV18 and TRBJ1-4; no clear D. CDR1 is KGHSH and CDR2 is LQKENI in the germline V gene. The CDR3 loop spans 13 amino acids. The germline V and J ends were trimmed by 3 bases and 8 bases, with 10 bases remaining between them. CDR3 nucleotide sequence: TGTGCCAGCTCACCGTCTGTCTCCGAAAAACTGTTTTTT. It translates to CASSPSVSEKLFF.

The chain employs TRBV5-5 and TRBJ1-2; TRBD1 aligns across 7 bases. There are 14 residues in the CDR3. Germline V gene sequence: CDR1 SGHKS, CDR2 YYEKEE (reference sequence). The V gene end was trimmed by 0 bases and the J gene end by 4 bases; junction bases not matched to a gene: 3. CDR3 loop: CASSLDRGFYGYTF. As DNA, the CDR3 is TGTGCCAGCAGCTTGGACAGGGGATTCTATGGCTACACCTTC.

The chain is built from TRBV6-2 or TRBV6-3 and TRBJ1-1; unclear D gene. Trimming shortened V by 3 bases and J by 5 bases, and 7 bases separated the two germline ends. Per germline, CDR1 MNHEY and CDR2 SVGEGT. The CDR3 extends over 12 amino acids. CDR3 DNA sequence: TGTGCCAGCAGTTATTTAAAAACTGAAGCTTTCTTT. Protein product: CASSYLKTEAFF.

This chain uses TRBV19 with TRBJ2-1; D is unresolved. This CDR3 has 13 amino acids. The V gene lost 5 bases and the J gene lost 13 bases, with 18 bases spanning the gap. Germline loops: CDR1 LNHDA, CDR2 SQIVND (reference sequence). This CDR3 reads CASSRETTAPQFF. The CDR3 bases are TGTGCCAGTAGTCGTGAAACCACGGCGCCACAGTTCTTC.

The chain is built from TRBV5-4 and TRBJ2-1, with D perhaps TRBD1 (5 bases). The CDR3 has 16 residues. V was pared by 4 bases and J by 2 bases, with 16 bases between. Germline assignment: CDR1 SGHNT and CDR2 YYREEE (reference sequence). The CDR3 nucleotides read TGTGCCAGCAGCGAGACAGTTCCAGTGACCTACAATGAGCAGTTCTTC. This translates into CASSETVPVTYNEQFF. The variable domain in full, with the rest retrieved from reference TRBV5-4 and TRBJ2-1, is ETGVTQSPTHLIKTRGQQVTLRCSSQSGHNTVSWYQQALGQGPQFIFQYYREEENGRGNFPPRFSGLQFPNYSSELNVNALELDDSALYLCASSETVPVTYNEQFFGPGTRLTVL.

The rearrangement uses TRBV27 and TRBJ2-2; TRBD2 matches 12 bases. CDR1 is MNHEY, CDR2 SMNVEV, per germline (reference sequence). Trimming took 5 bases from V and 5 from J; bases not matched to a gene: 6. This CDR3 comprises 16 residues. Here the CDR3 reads CASSLEGTSGTGELFF. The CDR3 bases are TGTGCCAGCAGTCTAGAAGGGACTAGCGGGACCGGGGAGCTGTTTTTT.

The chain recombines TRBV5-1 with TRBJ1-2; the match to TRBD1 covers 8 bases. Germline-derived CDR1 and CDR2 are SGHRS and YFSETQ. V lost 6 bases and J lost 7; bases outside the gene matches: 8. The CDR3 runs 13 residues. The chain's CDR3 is CASMPGGSGGYTF. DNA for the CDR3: TGCGCCAGCATGCCAGGGGGCTCTGGTGGCTACACCTTC.

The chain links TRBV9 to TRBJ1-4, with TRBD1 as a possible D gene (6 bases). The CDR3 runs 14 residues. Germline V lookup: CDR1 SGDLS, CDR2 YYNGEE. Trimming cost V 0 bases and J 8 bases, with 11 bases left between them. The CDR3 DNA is TGTGCCAGCAGCGTAGGGCCAGGGGAAGAAAAACTGTTTTTT. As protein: CASSVGPGEEKLFF.

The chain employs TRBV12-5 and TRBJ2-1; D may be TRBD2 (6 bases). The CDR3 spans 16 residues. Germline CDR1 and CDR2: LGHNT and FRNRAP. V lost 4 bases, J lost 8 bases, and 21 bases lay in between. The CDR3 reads CASGSTRGTAGDEQFF. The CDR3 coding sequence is TGTGCTAGTGGTTCCACCCGGGGGACCGCTGGGGATGAGCAGTTCTTC.

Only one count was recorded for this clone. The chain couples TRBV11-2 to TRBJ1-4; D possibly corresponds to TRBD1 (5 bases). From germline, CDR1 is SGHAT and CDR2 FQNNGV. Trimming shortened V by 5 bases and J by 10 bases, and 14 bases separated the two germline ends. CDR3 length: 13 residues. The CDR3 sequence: CASSPGPGAKLFF. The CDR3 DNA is TGTGCCAGCAGCCCGGGACCGGGAGCAAAACTGTTTTTT. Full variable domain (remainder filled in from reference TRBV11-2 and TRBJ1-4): EAGVAQSPRYKIIEKRQSVAFWCNPISGHATLYWYQQILGQGPKLLIQFQNNGVVDDSQLPKDRFSAERLKGVDSTLKIQPAKLEDSAVYLCASSPGPGAKLFFGSGTQLSVL.

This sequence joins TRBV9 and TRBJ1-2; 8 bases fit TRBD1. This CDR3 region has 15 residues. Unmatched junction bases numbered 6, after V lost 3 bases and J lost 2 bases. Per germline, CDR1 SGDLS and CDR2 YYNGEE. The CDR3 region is CASSDRTGTNYGYTF. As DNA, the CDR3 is TGTGCCAGCAGCGACCGGACAGGGACAAACTATGGCTACACCTTC.

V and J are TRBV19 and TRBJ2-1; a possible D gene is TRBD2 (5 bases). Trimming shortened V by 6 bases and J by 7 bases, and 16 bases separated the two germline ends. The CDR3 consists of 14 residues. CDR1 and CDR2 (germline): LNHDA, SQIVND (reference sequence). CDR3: CASSGITVSNEQFF. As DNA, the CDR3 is TGTGCCAGTAGCGGGATTACCGTGAGTAATGAGCAGTTCTTC.

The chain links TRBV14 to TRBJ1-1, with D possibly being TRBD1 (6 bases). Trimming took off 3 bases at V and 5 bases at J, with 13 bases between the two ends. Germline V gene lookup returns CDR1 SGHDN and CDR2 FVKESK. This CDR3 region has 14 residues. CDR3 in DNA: TGTGCCAGCAGCCAGAACTTCAGGGGAACTGAAGCTTTCTTT. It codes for CASSQNFRGTEAFF.

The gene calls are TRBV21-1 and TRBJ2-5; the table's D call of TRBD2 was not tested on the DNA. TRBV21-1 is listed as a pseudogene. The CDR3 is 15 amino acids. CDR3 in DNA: TGTGCCAGCAGCGGGAGGACGGCGGGTCAAGAGACCCAGTACTTC. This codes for CASSGRTAGQETQYF.

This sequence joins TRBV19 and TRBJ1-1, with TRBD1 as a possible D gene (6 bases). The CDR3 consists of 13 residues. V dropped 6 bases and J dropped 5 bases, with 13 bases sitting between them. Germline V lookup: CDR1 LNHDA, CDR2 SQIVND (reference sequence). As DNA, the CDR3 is TGTGCCAGTAGCCTACAGGGAGGGACTGAAGCTTTCTTT. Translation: CASSLQGGTEAFF.

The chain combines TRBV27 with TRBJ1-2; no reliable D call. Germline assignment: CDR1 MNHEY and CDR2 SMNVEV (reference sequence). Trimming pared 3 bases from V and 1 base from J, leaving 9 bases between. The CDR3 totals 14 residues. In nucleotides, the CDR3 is TGTGCCAGCAGTTTGAAGTTCCTTAACTATGGCTACACCTTC. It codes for CASSLKFLNYGYTF.

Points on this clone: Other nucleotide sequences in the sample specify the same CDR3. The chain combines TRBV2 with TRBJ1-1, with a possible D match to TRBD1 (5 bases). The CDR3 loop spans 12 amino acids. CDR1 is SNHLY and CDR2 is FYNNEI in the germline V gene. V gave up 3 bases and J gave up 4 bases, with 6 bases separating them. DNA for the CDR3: TGTGCCAGCAGTGAGAGGGGCACTGAAGCTTTCTTT. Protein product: CASSERGTEAFF.

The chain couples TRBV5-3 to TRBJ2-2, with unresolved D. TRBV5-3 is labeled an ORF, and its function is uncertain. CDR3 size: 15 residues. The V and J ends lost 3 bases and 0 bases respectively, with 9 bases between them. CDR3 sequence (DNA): TGTGCCAGAAGCTCTGGAGTCCCGAACACCGGGGAGCTGTTTTTT. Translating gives CARSSGVPNTGELFF.

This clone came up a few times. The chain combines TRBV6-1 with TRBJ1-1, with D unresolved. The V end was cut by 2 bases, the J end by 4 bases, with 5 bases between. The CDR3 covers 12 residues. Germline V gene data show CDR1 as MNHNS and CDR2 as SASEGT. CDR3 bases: TGTGCCAGCAGTGAACTCCTCACTGAAGCTTTCTTT. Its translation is CASSELLTEAFF.

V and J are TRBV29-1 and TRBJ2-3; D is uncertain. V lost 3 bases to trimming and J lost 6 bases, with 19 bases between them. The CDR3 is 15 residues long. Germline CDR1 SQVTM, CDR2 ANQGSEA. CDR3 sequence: CSVELGGHPADTQYF. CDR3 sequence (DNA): TGCAGCGTTGAGCTAGGTGGCCATCCCGCTGATACGCAGTATTTT.